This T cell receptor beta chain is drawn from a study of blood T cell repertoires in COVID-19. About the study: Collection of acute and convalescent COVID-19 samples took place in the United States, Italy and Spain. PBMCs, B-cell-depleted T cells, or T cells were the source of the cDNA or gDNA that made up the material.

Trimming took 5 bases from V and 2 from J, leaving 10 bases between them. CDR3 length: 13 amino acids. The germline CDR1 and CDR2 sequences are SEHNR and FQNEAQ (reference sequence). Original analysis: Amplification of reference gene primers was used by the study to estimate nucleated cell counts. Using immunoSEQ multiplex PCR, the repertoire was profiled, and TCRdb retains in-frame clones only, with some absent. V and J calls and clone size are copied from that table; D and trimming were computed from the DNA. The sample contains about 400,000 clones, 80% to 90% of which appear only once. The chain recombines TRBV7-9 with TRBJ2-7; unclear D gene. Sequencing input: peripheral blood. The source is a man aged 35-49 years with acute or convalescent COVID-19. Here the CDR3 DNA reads TGTGCCAGCAGCCCAACCCCAGCCTACGAGCAGTACTTC. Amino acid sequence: CASSPTPAYEQYF.